Below, 24 T cell receptor beta chains from the same sample are listed, as sequenced in a study of CXCR3-negative and CXCR3-positive naive CD8 T cells. Notes on the study in general: For CXCR3-positive naive cells, TRB CDR3s were more hydrophobic than those of CXCR3-negative naive cells.

These receptors are not linked to any known antigen. UMI-labeled 5' RACE TRB cDNA libraries were prepared from the cells. TCRdb re-called the 5' RACE reads; every CDR3 protein appears as one record, without DNA. The sample has under 7,000 distinct CDR3 sequences. Sample: naive CXCR3+ CD8+ T cells from blood. Subset defined: CD45RO-CCR7+CD27+CD95- naive CD8+ T cells expressing CXCR3 (TNR3+). The receptors shown here come from a human donor in good health. Some clones in this sample may be carry-over from other donors' samples.

V gene TRBV29-1 combines with J gene TRBJ1-4; TCRdb proposes TRBD1, but this gene call is untestable without DNA. CDR1 is SQVTM, CDR2 ANQGSEA, per germline. There are 13 residues in the CDR3. CDR3 sequence: CSGGGTEGEKLFF.

This clonotype is deemed medium-sized by its frequency. The chain has TRBV28 and TRBJ2-1; TCRdb reports TRBD2, a call that lacks DNA to check it against. CDR3 length: 18 residues. The germline V gene has CDR1 MDHEN and CDR2 SYDVKM. The CDR3: CASSFPLTSGGTYNEQFF.

This clonotype is medium-sized by frequency. The chain carries TRBV10-3 and TRBJ2-6. Germline V lookup: CDR1 ENHRY, CDR2 SYGVKD. The CDR3 sequence is 16 residues long. CDR3 region: CAIGRQPLGPTIVLTF.

The CDR3 sequence: CATSSANRGINNEQFF. This sequence joins TRBV15 and TRBJ2-1; TCRdb selects TRBD1, and the lack of DNA leaves this call unchecked. The CDR3 covers 16 residues. The V gene's germline CDR1 is LNHNV and CDR2 YYDKDF (reference sequence).

This clonotype ranks as medium-sized (0.01 to 0.1%) in terms of frequency. The rearrangement joins TRBV20-1 to TRBJ2-7; TCRdb calls TRBD1, which cannot be checked without DNA. The CDR3 totals 13 residues. Germline CDR1 reads DFQATT; CDR2 reads SNEGSKA (reference sequence). CDR3 loop: CSANGAMTYEQYF.

The J gene is TRBJ2-7, the V gene TRBV5-4. This CDR3 contains 13 residues. Per the germline V gene, CDR1 is SGHNT and CDR2 is YYREEE (reference sequence). CDR3 in amino acids: CASSLAVTQEQYF. Based on the CDR3 plus reference TRBV5-4 and TRBJ2-7, the full variable domain is ETGVTQSPTHLIKTRGQQVTLRCSSQSGHNTVSWYQQALGQGPQFIFQYYREEENGRGNFPPRFSGLQFPNYSSELNVNALELDDSALYLCASSLAVTQEQYFGPGTRLTVT.

This clonotype is called medium-sized (0.01 to 0.1%) based on its frequency. The J gene is TRBJ2-6, the V gene TRBV9. Germline V CDR1 and CDR2: SGDLS, YYNGEE. This CDR3 has 12 residues. The CDR3 reads CASLSGANVLTF.

This clonotype is labeled medium-sized based on frequency. The chain combines TRBV7-6 with TRBJ1-5. The germline gives CDR1 SGHVS, CDR2 FNYEAQ. This CDR3 contains 15 residues. This CDR3 is CASSLDVSNNQPQHF.

This clonotype shows up as medium-sized (0.01 to 0.1%) by frequency. The V gene is TRBV28, the J gene TRBJ2-2; with no DNA, the TCRdb D assignment of TRBD1 cannot be verified. This CDR3 contains 14 residues. The germline CDR1 and CDR2 sequences are MDHEN and SYDVKM. CDR3 region: CASSLPGPPGELFF. The full variable domain, completed using reference TRBV28 and TRBJ2-2, is DVKVTQSSRYLVKRTGEKVFLECVQDMDHENMFWYRQDPGLGLRLIYFSYDVKMKEKGDIPEGYSVSREKKERFSLILESASTNQTSMYLCASSLPGPPGELFFGEGSRLTVL.

The V and J genes are TRBV6-5 and TRBJ2-7; TCRdb picks TRBD1, but there is no DNA to check that call. This CDR3 contains 15 residues. CDR1 is MNHEY and CDR2 is SVGAGI in the germline V gene. Here the CDR3 reads CASSSTQGGPYEQYF.

This clonotype is medium-sized (0.01 to 0.1%) by frequency. The rearrangement links TRBV15 to TRBJ1-5; TCRdb gives TRBD1 as the D gene, but with no DNA this cannot be confirmed. The germline V gene has CDR1 LNHNV and CDR2 YYDKDF (reference sequence). The CDR3 loop spans 15 amino acids. The CDR3 sequence: CATSRVQGYNQPQHF. The full variable domain, completed using reference TRBV15 and TRBJ1-5, is DAMVIQNPRYQVTQFGKPVTLSCSQTLNHNVMYWYQQKSSQAPKLLFHYYDKDFNNEADTPDNFQSRRPNTSFCFLDIRSPGLGDTAMYLCATSRVQGYNQPQHFGDGTRLSIL.

This clonotype is medium-sized by frequency. The V call is TRBV2, the J call TRBJ2-4; with no DNA, the TCRdb D assignment of TRBD1 cannot be verified. Germline V gene lookup returns CDR1 SNHLY and CDR2 FYNNEI. CDR3 length: 13 residues. The CDR3 spells CASIPMGENIQYF.

The genes are TRBV29-1 and TRBJ2-7; with no DNA, the TCRdb D assignment of TRBD1 cannot be verified. The CDR3 is made up of 12 amino acids. CDR1 SQVTM and CDR2 ANQGSEA come from the germline V gene. CDR3 amino acids: CSVEQDSYEQYF.

According to its frequency, this clonotype is medium-sized. The J gene is TRBJ2-7, the V gene TRBV10-3; TCRdb gives TRBD1 as the D gene, but with no DNA this cannot be confirmed. The CDR3 sequence is 13 residues long. Germline CDR1 reads ENHRY; CDR2 reads SYGVKD. CDR3 sequence reads: CAITDQGVYEQYF.

The chain recombines TRBV29-1 with TRBJ2-1. The CDR3 has 13 residues. CDR1 SQVTM and CDR2 ANQGSEA come from the germline V gene. CDR3 protein: CSVEGASYNEQFF.

The chain recombines TRBV20-1 with TRBJ1-1. CDR1 is DFQATT and CDR2 is SNEGSKA in the germline V gene (reference sequence). This CDR3 has 13 residues. The CDR3 protein is CSARDSRNTEAFF.

This clonotype shows up as medium-sized by frequency. The J gene is TRBJ2-1, the V gene TRBV28; the TRBD2 assignment by TCRdb is unverifiable without DNA. Germline CDR1 is MDHEN and CDR2 is SYDVKM. CDR3 length equals 16 residues. CDR3 amino acids: CASSLTRAGPYNEQFF.

The V gene is TRBV4-1, the J gene TRBJ2-2. The V gene's germline CDR1 is MGHRA and CDR2 YSYEKL. The CDR3 is made up of 14 amino acids. The CDR3 sequence: CASSQVANTGELFF.

This clonotype is identified as medium-sized from frequency. J is TRBJ2-1 and V is TRBV6-4; the TCRdb D gene call, TRBD2, has no DNA to confirm it. The V gene's germline CDR1 is MRHNA and CDR2 SNTAGT. The CDR3 is 15 amino acids. CDR3 residues: CASPKTSGRVHEQFF.

The rearrangement uses TRBV6-2 or TRBV6-3 and TRBJ2-3. Germline lookup yields CDR1 MNHEY and CDR2 SVGEGT. This CDR3 is 14 amino acids long. CDR3: CASSPSGSTDTQYF.

The chain uses TRBV14 and TRBJ2-1; no DNA is available, so the TRBD2 call from TCRdb remains unchecked. The CDR3 length is 17 residues. Germline loops: CDR1 SGHDN, CDR2 FVKESK. CDR3 sequence reads: CASSQDLGLAGYNEQFF.

This sequence joins TRBV29-1 and TRBJ2-1. Germline V gene data show CDR1 as SQVTM and CDR2 as ANQGSEA. The CDR3 extends over 12 amino acids. The CDR3 is CSVDVGDNEQFF.

The CDR3: CASSLTAGGVSEQYF. The chain combines TRBV5-4 with TRBJ2-7; the D call from TCRdb, TRBD2, cannot be confirmed without DNA. The CDR3 consists of 15 residues. Germline loops: CDR1 SGHNT, CDR2 YYREEE (reference sequence). Looking up the rest from reference TRBV5-4 and TRBJ2-7 gives the full variable domain: ETGVTQSPTHLIKTRGQQVTLRCSSQSGHNTVSWYQQALGQGPQFIFQYYREEENGRGNFPPRFSGLQFPNYSSELNVNALELDDSALYLCASSLTAGGVSEQYFGPGTRLTVT.

This clonotype is deemed medium-sized by its frequency. The chain is built from TRBV29-1 and TRBJ2-7; the TCRdb call, TRBD2, lacks DNA for checking. This CDR3 is 15 amino acids long. Germline CDR1 SQVTM, CDR2 ANQGSEA. This CDR3 is CSVAGADNGPYEQYF.